Listed here is a single TCR beta chain. The antigen it recognizes is unknown. The protocol used for the library was the immunoSEQ multiplex PCR assay. A mixture of 60 forward primers for TCR Vbeta segments and 13 reverse primers for TCR Jbeta segments was used in the multiplex PCR. The CDR3 region of rearranged TCR beta genes was amplified from genomic DNA with a multiplex PCR assay. Amplified TCR beta libraries were sequenced as 87-base-pair reads on the Illumina HiSeq System. On the study's bioinformatics: A later analysis tallied roughly 78 million unique TCR beta chains across the approximately 670 repertoires, and around 9.9 million of those chains were shared by two or more donors. A nearest-neighbor algorithm error-corrected the raw reads and collapsed the reads into unique sequences, merging closely related sequences to remove PCR and sequencing errors. CDR3 sequences were aligned to IMGT reference sequences to assign V, D and J gene segments. For a sequence to be retained, at least a six-nucleotide match to both a V gene segment and a J gene segment was required. Rearrangements were classified as productive when the CDR3 lacked stop codons and remained in frame with V and J, and all other rearrangements were classified as non-productive. Following IMGT convention, CDR3 was defined as the stretch from the second conserved V-encoded cysteine to the conserved J-encoded phenylalanine. In an earlier analysis of around 600 of the donors, sequences lacking an unambiguous match to a single V gene segment were excluded. In an earlier analysis of several hundred of the donors, V segments were called functional above 56.7% productive rearrangements and were called segregating when the between-donor standard deviation exceeded 5%. A statistical classification framework was built for diagnosing cytomegalovirus status from the catalog of TCR beta chain sequences. A later analysis assigned V and J genes by comparing TCR nucleotide sequences with IMGT/GENE-DB human TR gene sequences. A later analysis assigned CDR3 sequences and most-parsimonious VDJ recombination scenarios with the TCRdist pipeline. In a later analysis, every TCR beta chain was defined by the combination of its CDR3 amino acid sequence and its V-gene family, and reads without a unique V-gene family were dropped. A later analysis removed 550 to 700 highly shared, low-generation-probability nucleotide sequences to deal with suspected cross-contamination and a sequencing artifact. A later analysis calculated a clonal expansion index for each public chain from normalized within-repertoire ranks of inferred template counts. In a later analysis, generation probabilities were computed using a VDJ recombination model fitted to out-of-frame rearrangements, and the results were checked against IGoR. Hypergeometric tests were used in a later analysis to score TCR-TCR, TCR-HLA and TCR-CMV co-occurrence, with a repertoire-size bias correction applied to the TCR pairs. False discovery rates were estimated in a later analysis by permuting HLA or CMV assignments 20 times. In a later analysis, co-occurring TCRs were grouped using DBSCAN, and TCRdist sequence similarity was added for clustering within HLA-allele-positive subsets. For co-occurrence clustering, repertoires with fewer than 30,000 or more than 120,000 public chains were excluded, along with roughly 5 repertoires with anomalous nucleotide sharing. Held by TCRdb, this immuneACCESS table contains in-frame sequences only and omits some clones. Under half of the omission traces to an unresolved V gene where checked; the cause of the rest is unknown. V and J calls and clone size come straight from that table; D and trimming were deduced from the DNA. The sample has 200,000 to 250,000 clones on record. Roughly 0.98% of the sample is held by the ten biggest clonotypes.

The data belong to a study of cytomegalovirus exposure and HLA in healthy donors (dated by TCRdb to about 2017). Context from the whole study: An earlier analysis of several hundred of the donors reported 250 to 300 Gb of sequence data and 117 million unique TCR beta sequences obtained from about 200 million T cells. An early release covering roughly 600 HLA-typed donors comprised approximately 300 gigabases of sequencing data and tens of millions of unique TCR sequences. Of the approximately 400 genotyped donors, approximately 80% fell in the genetic ancestry cluster associated with self-reported Caucasian donors. The study aimed to test whether cataloging public T cell receptors could reveal signatures of past pathogen exposure. Using immunosequencing, the study profiled T cell repertoires from some 670 subjects and related those repertoires to cytomegalovirus serostatus. Besides the first cohort of 500 to 700 subjects, a separate validation cohort made up of some 110 different subjects was used. To predict cytomegalovirus infection status, the study brought together high-throughput TCR immunosequencing, statistical association of individual TCRs with disease status, and machine learning. A later analysis re-analyzed previously published TCR beta repertoires from roughly 690 donors and added high-resolution HLA genotyping to study TCR occurrence patterns. Rather than using new phenotypic data, the later analysis identified candidate immune exposures from TCR beta sequences and from how often those sequences occurred across donors. An earlier analysis of around 640 of the donors used high-throughput TCR beta sequencing to judge whether each TCR beta V gene segment behaved as functional or pseudogenic. Donor age, sex, ethnicity and CMV serostatus were collected together with the repertoire data. A later genetic analysis took genome-wide SNP genotypes for about 65% of the roughly 670 donors and used that subset as a discovery cohort. All discovery cohort repertoires had been generated on a single sequencing platform. Class I and class II HLA loci were covered by the typing at four-digit resolution. The number of typed donors differed by locus: about 620-640 for A, B, C, DRB1 and DQB1; some 500 for DQA1; 600 to 610 for DPA1; and some 430 for DPB1. A handful of DR-DQ haplotypes were handled as single units for association and clustering because linkage in the cohort was strong. Among several hundred genotyped donors of the cohort, an average of roughly 230,000 unique TCR beta nucleotide sequences was sequenced per donor, of which about 19% were non-productive.

The cohort comprised approximately 700 healthy bone marrow donors. At the time of sampling, all cohort members were nominally healthy, though unrecorded immune exposures were likely present. The donor was CMV seropositive and was included in the group of 289 seropositive cohort members. A peripheral blood sample was provided by each donor, and peripheral blood mononuclear cells were used for TCR beta sequencing. Genomic DNA extraction from the blood cell samples was performed with the Qiagen DNeasy Blood Extraction Kit. The paper's findings and limits, for the study overall: The authors suggested that the approach could potentially be extended to other disease states and immunological phenotypes. A group of highly shared sequence variants was considered likely to be a technical artifact of the sequencing pipeline. A later genetic analysis reported fewer N-insertions in productive TCRs among donors in an Asian-associated ancestry cluster than the roughly 690-donor mean. Immune exposure information for the cohort was limited to CMV serostatus. A later analysis found that TCR association rates varied across HLA loci, with DRB1 alleles showing the most associated TCRs and HLA-C alleles the fewest. At a false discovery rate of 0.05, a later analysis linked fewer than 20,000 TCR beta sequences to specific HLA alleles. A later analysis found that HLA-associated TCR beta chains were more clonally expanded and had lower generation probabilities than equally common non-associated chains. Assigning TCR associations to individual alleles was difficult when HLA alleles, especially DR and DQ, strongly co-occurred. Correlated functional status among segregating V segments might reflect linkage disequilibrium, but an unknown experimental factor could not be ruled out. Presence/absence analyses assumed roughly uniform sequencing depth across donors, an assumption that may not hold. Most TCR sequences were seen in very few donors, while some public TCRs were found in many individuals. V-gene and J-gene trimming of TCR beta chains was associated with a missense DCLRE1C variant in a later genetic analysis, and the association was replicated in an independent cohort. According to a later analysis, most CMV-associated TCR beta chains appeared to be HLA-restricted, and the HLA associations seemed to be driven largely by CMV exposure. Only TCR beta chains were sequenced in this cohort, and the absence of alpha or paired-chain data limited detectable features. In the study, about 150 TCR beta chains were listed as associated with cytomegalovirus. HLA typing was unavailable for some donors at each locus, so association tests used only the typed subset. Because counts were too low, about 15 rarely observed V segments, including chromosome 9 orphons, were left out of the earlier analysis of about 620 of the donors. A further reported finding was that TCR beta sequences accurately predicted the HLA-A and HLA-B alleles for most subjects in the first cohort. The classifier was reported to diagnose cytomegalovirus status with high specificity and sensitivity in both the original and validation cohorts. In an earlier analysis of about 550 of the donors, most TCR beta V segments were observed in productive rearrangements about 87% or about 30% of the time, broadly matching IMGT annotations. According to a later analysis, parvovirus B19, influenza, CMV and Epstein-Barr virus appeared linked to several top co-occurrence clusters. A few of the identified cytomegalovirus-associated TCR beta chains were confirmed in vitro to be specific for cytomegalovirus antigens.

The sequenced sample consisted of PBMCs. This receptor was taken from a woman between 25 and 40 years old in good health and CMV-seropositive.

The CDR3: CASSARADRGSSTDTQYF. Here is the DNA: TGTGCCAGCAGTGCACGGGCGGACAGGGGTTCTAGCACAGATACGCAGTATTTT. The chain is encoded by TRBV6-1 joined to TRBJ2-3, and TRBD1 matches 9 of the central bases. The V end gives up 4 bases and the J end 0 bases, leaving 11 bases in the junction not matched to a gene. CDR1 MNHNS and CDR2 SASEGT were looked up in the germline V gene. The CDR3 measures 18 amino acids from cysteine to phenylalanine. The DNA shown is the 54-base CDR3, in frame from base 1.